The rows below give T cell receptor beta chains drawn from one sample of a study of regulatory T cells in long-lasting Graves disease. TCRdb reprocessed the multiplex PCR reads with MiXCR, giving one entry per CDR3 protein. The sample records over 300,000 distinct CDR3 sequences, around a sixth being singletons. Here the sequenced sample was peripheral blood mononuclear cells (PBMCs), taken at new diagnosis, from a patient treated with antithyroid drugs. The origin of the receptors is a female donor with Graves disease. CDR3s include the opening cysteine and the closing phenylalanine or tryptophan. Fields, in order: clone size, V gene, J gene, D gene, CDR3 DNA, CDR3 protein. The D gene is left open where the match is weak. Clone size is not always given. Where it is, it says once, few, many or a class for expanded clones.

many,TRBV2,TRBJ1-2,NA,TGTGCCAGCTCGGACGGTAACTATGGCTACACCTTC,CASSDGNYGYTF
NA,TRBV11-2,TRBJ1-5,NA,TGTGCCAGCAGCTCATCCGGGACCGCCAATCAGCCCCAGCATTTT,CASSSSGTANQPQHF
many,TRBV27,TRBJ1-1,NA,TGTGCCAGCAAAAGACGGGGGAAGAACACTGAAGCTTTCTTT,CASKRRGKNTEAFF
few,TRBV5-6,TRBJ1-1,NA,TGTGCCAGCAGCTTGGCTTCAGGGATCAGGGGCACTGAAGCTTTCTTT,CASSLASGIRGTEAFF
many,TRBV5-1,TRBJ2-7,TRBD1,TGCGCCAGCAGCTTGGGACAGGGGGCAAGCGAGCAGTACTTC,CASSLGQGASEQYF
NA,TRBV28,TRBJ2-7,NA,TGTGCCAGCAGTTTTGATACGGGCACGTCCTACGAGCAGTACTTC,CASSFDTGTSYEQYF
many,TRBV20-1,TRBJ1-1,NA,TGCAGTGCTGGGGGGAGAGGGGCGCCAGGTGAAGCTTTCTTT,CSAGGRGAPGEAFF
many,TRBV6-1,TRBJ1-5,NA,TGTGCCAGCAGTGAAGCGCTGACAGCACCCAATAAATATAGCAATCAGCCCCAGCATTTT,CASSEALTAPNKYSNQPQHF
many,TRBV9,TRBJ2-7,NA,TGTGCCAGCAGCGTAGGAGGGGACCCCTACGAGCAGTACTTC,CASSVGGDPYEQYF
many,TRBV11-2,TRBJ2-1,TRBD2,TGTGCCAGCAGCCCAGCGGGAGGGGTAGCGGATGAGCAGTTCTTC,CASSPAGGVADEQFF
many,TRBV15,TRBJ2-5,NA,TGTGCCACCAGCAGAGTTGGCAACTCACAAGAGACCCAGTACTTC,CATSRVGNSQETQYF
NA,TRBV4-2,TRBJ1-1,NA,TGTGCCAGCAGGCGAACAGGGACGACTGAAGCTTTCTTT,CASRRTGTTEAFF
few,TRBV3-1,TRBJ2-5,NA,TGTGCCAGCAGCCAAGCTACGCTTTGGGGGATCCAAGAGACCCAGTACTTC,CASSQATLWGIQETQYF
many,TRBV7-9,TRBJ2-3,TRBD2,TGTGCCAGCAGGGATGGGACTAGCGGGTCAGATACGCAGTATTTT,CASRDGTSGSDTQYF
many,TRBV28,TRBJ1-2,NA,TGTGCCAGCAGTTTGTACAGGGACCATGGCTACACCTTC,CASSLYRDHGYTF
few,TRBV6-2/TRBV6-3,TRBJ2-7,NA,TGTGCCAGCAGTTACGATTTCGGATCCCACTCCTACGAGCAGTACTTC,CASSYDFGSHSYEQYF
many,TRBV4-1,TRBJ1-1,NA,TGCGCCAGCAGACTCGGGACCTCCGAAGCTTTCTTT,CASRLGTSEAFF
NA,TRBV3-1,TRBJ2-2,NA,TGTGCCACCGAGGGGGTCACCGGGGAGCTGTTTTTT,CATEGVTGELFF
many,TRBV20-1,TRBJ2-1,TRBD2,TGCAGTGCTAGATTGGGTCTAGCGGCGTACAATGAGCAGTTCTTC,CSARLGLAAYNEQFF
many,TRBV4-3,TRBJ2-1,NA,TGCGCCAGCAGCCAAGAGCTGTCACCAGGACTACCGGGGACCGAGCAGTTCTTC,CASSQELSPGLPGTEQFF
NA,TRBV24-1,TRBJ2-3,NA,TGTGCCACCAGTGATCCGCGGAAGCGCACAGATACGCAGTATTTT,CATSDPRKRTDTQYF